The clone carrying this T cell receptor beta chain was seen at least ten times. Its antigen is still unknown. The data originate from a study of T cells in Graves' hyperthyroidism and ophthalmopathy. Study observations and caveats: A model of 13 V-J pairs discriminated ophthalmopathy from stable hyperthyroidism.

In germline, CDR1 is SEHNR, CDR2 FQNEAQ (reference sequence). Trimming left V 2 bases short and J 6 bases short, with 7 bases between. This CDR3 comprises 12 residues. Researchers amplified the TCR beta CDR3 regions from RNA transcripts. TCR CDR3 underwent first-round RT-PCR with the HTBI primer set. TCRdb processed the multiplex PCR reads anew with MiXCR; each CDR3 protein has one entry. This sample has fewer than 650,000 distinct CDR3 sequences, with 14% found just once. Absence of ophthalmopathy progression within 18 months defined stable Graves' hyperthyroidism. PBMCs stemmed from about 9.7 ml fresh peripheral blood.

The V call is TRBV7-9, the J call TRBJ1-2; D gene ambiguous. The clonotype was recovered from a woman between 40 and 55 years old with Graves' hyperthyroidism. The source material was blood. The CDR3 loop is CASSLPENGYTF. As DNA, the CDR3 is TGTGCCAGCAGCTTACCGGAAAATGGCTACACCTTC. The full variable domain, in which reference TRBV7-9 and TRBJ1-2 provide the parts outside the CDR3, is DTGVSQNPRHKITKRGQNVTFRCDPISEHNRLYWYRQTLGQGPEFLTYFQNEAQLEKSRLLSDRFSAERPKGSFSTLEIQRTEQGDSAMYLCASSLPENGYTFGSGTRLTVV.